This TCR beta chain was identified in a study of blood T cell repertoires in COVID-19. Study details: The samples span acute and convalescent COVID-19 from the United States, Italy and Spain.

In Seattle, patients joined the study during active infection and were tracked longitudinally. CDR3 length equals 16 residues. Germline V gene lookup returns CDR1 SGHTA and CDR2 FQGNSA. V shed 3 bases, J shed 4 bases, and the junction held 5 bases outside the gene matches. TCRdb's table, derived via immunoSEQ multiplex PCR, lists solely in-frame clones and lacks some. The profile shows approximately 200,000 clones, about nine tenths of them singletons. The receptor's source is a man aged 25 to 45 with COVID-19, enrolled during active disease. The chain carries TRBV7-2 and TRBJ2-1; 11 bases match TRBD2. Sequencing input: peripheral blood. DNA for the CDR3: TGTGCCAGCAGCTTTAGCGGGAGGGCCGGGTACAATGAGCAGTTCTTC. Its translation is CASSFSGRAGYNEQFF. Variable domain in full (rest from reference TRBV7-2 and TRBJ2-1): GAGVSQSPSNKVTEKGKDVELRCDPISGHTALYWYRQSLGQGLEFLIYFQGNSAPDKSGLPSDRFSAERTGGSVSTLTIQRTQQEDSAVYLCASSFSGRAGYNEQFFGPGTRLTVL.